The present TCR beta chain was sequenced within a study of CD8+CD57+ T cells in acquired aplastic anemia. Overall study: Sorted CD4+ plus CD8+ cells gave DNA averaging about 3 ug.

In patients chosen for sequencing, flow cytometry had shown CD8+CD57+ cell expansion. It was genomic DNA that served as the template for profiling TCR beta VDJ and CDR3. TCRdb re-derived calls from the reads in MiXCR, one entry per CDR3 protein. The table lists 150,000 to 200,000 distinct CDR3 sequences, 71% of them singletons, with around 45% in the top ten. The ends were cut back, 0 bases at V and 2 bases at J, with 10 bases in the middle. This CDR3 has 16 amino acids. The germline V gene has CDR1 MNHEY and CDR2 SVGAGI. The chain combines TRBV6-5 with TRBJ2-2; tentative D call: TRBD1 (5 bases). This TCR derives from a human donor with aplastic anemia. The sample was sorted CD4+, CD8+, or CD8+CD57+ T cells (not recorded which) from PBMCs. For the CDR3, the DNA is TGTGCCAGCAGTTACTCTCCAGGGAAAAACACCGGGGAGCTGTTTTTT. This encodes CASSYSPGKNTGELFF.